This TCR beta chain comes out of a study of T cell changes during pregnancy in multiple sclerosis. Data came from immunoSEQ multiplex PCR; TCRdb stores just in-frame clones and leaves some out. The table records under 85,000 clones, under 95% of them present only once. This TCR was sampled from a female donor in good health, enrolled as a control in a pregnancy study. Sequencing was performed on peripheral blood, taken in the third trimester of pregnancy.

In DNA, the CDR3 is TGCAGCGTTGATATCGGGACAGTCTCTGGAAACACCATATATTTT. Its translation: CSVDIGTVSGNTIYF. V gene TRBV29-1 combines with J gene TRBJ1-3; 7 positions match TRBD1. Germline lookup yields CDR1 SQVTM and CDR2 ANQGSEA. V was clipped by 3 bases and J by 0 bases; unmatched bases: 5. The CDR3 runs to 15 residues.